One sample yielded the 20 T cell receptor beta chains listed below, sequenced in a study of human T cells and chemical hapten exposure. Time point meaning: patch test 3, about 24 weeks after DPC sensitization. Treatment: therapeutic diphenylcyclopropenone sensitization with weekly scalp DPC. Via MiXCR, TCRdb re-called the RACE reads, giving one row per CDR3 protein. The sample carries 95,000 to 150,000 distinct CDR3 sequences, approximately 11% recorded once. Sequencing was performed on whole blood, taken in connection with sensitization to the hapten diphenylcyclopropenone (DPC). Source of these receptors: a woman aged 45-60 years with alopecia areata. Some clones in this sample may be carry-over from other donors' samples.

The table lists this clonotype with a few counts. The chain uses TRBV6-5 and TRBJ2-3; D remains ambiguous. This CDR3 region has 13 residues. V lost 6 bases and J lost 2, with 9 bases in between. Germline V gives CDR1 MNHEY, CDR2 SVGAGI. This chain's CDR3 is CASSPRITDTQYF. CDR3 in DNA: TGTGCCAGCAGCCCCCGGATCACAGATACGCAGTATTTT.

The sample holds a few counts of this clonotype. V gene TRBV11-2 combines with J gene TRBJ2-3; 9 nucleotides align to TRBD2. CDR1 and CDR2 (germline): SGHAT, FQNNGV. V lost 0 bases to trimming and J lost 7 bases; unmatched junction nucleotides: 11. The CDR3 extends over 17 amino acids. The chain's CDR3 is CASSLDLNLAGRHTQYF. The CDR3 DNA reads as TGTGCCAGCAGCTTAGATCTGAATCTAGCGGGAAGGCATACGCAGTATTTT.

The chain links TRBV2 to TRBJ2-1, with a weak D call TRBD1 (6 bases). The V end lost 6 bases, the J end lost 4 bases, and 13 bases lay between the germline ends. CDR3 size: 14 residues. Germline V gives CDR1 SNHLY, CDR2 FYNNEI. CDR3 nucleotides: TGTGCCAGCAGAATCAGGGGAACTTACAATGAGCAGTTCTTC. Its protein product is CASRIRGTYNEQFF.

This clonotype was seen only a few times. The chain uses TRBV28 and TRBJ2-7, with D hard to call. CDR3 length: 14 residues. Germline V gives CDR1 MDHEN, CDR2 SYDVKM. V was shortened by 5 bases and J by 3 bases, with 14 bases between the two germline ends. The CDR3 reads CASSPDTFLYEQYF. The CDR3 nucleotides are TGTGCCAGCAGTCCCGACACCTTCCTCTACGAGCAGTACTTC.

This chain's CDR3 is CASSLGDFQETQYF. CDR3 in DNA: TGCGCCAGCAGCTTGGGGGACTTCCAAGAGACCCAGTACTTC. The chain uses TRBV5-1 and TRBJ2-5; the D gene is possibly TRBD2 (6 bases). The V end lost 0 bases, the J end lost 1 base, and 7 bases lay between the germline ends. Germline V lookup: CDR1 SGHRS, CDR2 YFSETQ. The CDR3 extends over 14 amino acids.

The V gene is TRBV6-5, the J gene TRBJ1-1; D is possibly TRBD1 (5 bases). Germline loops: CDR1 MNHEY, CDR2 SVGAGI. The V gene lost 6 bases and the J gene lost 0 bases, with 14 bases spanning the gap. The CDR3 loop spans 15 amino acids. The CDR3 DNA sequence: TGTGCCAGCAGCCCCCCTCCGGGGCTGAACACTGAAGCTTTCTTT. It specifies CASSPPPGLNTEAFF.

The chain is built from TRBV7-8 and TRBJ2-7; tentative D call: TRBD1 (6 bases). Germline V gives CDR1 SGHVS, CDR2 FQNEAQ. Trimming stripped 7 bases from V and 2 bases from J, with 18 bases between. This CDR3 is 15 amino acids long. The CDR3 loop is CASTLAGDITYEQYF. The CDR3 DNA is TGTGCCAGCACCCTGGCCGGGGACATCACCTACGAGCAGTACTTC. The complete variable domain, with remaining parts taken from reference TRBV7-8 and TRBJ2-7, reads GAGVSQSPRYKVAKRGQDVALRCDPISGHVSLFWYQQALGQGPEFLTYFQNEAQLDKSGLPSDRFFAERPEGSVSTLKIQRTQQEDSAVYLCASTLAGDITYEQYFGPGTRLTVT.

The chain couples TRBV6-1 to TRBJ2-7; TRBD1 matches at 10 bases. Germline V gene sequence: CDR1 MNHNS, CDR2 SASEGT. V lost 4 bases to trimming and J lost 6 bases; unmatched junction nucleotides: 9. The CDR3 runs to 15 residues. Here the CDR3 DNA reads TGTGCCAGCAGTGGTTTGACAGGGGGCGCGTCCGAGCAGTACTTC. Amino acids: CASSGLTGGASEQYF.

The chain combines TRBV7-7 with TRBJ2-2; D is undetermined. The CDR3 loop spans 14 amino acids. The V end was cut by 6 bases, the J end by 0 bases, with 8 bases between. Germline CDR1 and CDR2: SSHAT and FNYEAQ (reference sequence). The DNA for the CDR3 is TGTGCCAGCAGATTTGACCCGAACACCGGGGAGCTGTTTTTT. Protein sequence: CASRFDPNTGELFF.

In its sample, this clonotype was seen many times. The rearrangement uses TRBV4-3 and TRBJ2-1; 7 nucleotides agree with TRBD1. Losses at the gene ends were 0 bases for V and 5 bases for J; bases not matched to a gene: 7. Germline loops: CDR1 LGHNA, CDR2 YSLEER. CDR3 length: 16 amino acids. The DNA of the CDR3 is TGCGCCAGCAGCCAAGAACCGGGACAGAGAAACAATGAGCAGTTCTTC. It codes for CASSQEPGQRNNEQFF.

This clonotype was recorded a few times. This sequence joins TRBV3-1 and TRBJ1-1, with unresolved D. V lost 0 bases and J lost 0, with 8 bases in between. There are 15 residues in the CDR3. Germline CDR1 reads LGHDT; CDR2 reads YNNKEL (reference sequence). CDR3 in DNA: TGTGCCAGCAGCCAAGATTGTGGGGTGAACACTGAAGCTTTCTTT. This translates into CASSQDCGVNTEAFF.

The chain couples TRBV7-6 to TRBJ2-7, with D perhaps being TRBD1 or TRBD2 (5 bases each). The CDR3 runs 16 residues. V was pared by 5 bases and J by 7 bases, with 24 bases between. Germline CDR1 reads SGHVS; CDR2 reads FNYEAQ. The CDR3 DNA sequence: TGTGCCAGCAGCCCCGACCATAGGGTACGGGGCGGGGAGCAGTACTTC. Translated, it gives CASSPDHRVRGGEQYF. Full variable domain (rest looked up from reference TRBV7-6 and TRBJ2-7): GAGVSQSPRYKVTKRGQDVALRCDPISGHVSLYWYRQALGQGPEFLTYFNYEAQQDKSGLPNDRFSAERPEGSISTLTIQRTEQRDSAMYRCASSPDHRVRGGEQYFGPGTRLTVT.

This sequence joins TRBV5-1 and TRBJ2-7; a weak D match, TRBD1 (5 bases). The V and J ends lost 2 bases and 2 bases respectively, with 14 bases between them. This CDR3 has 15 amino acids. Germline V gene lookup returns CDR1 SGHRS and CDR2 YFSETQ. CDR3 residues: CASSLGHRPTYEQYF. CDR3 nucleotide sequence: TGCGCCAGCAGCTTAGGGCACAGGCCTACCTACGAGCAGTACTTC.

The chain couples TRBV12-3 or TRBV12-4 to TRBJ2-7, with TRBD2 as a possible D gene (6 bases). This CDR3 comprises 12 residues. V was trimmed by 7 bases and J by 3 bases, leaving 10 bases between them. The CDR3 DNA sequence: TGTGCCAGCATTTGGACTAACTACGAGCAGTACTTC. The encoded protein is CASIWTNYEQYF.

In its sample, this clonotype was seen many times. This chain joins TRBV10-2 and TRBJ1-5; the D is unclear. The V end was cut by 5 bases, the J end by 4 bases, with 12 bases between. Germline V lookup: CDR1 WSHSY, CDR2 SAAADI. CDR3 length: 14 residues. Here the CDR3 reads CASSLSGLNQPQHF. The CDR3 DNA reads TGCGCCAGCAGTCTATCTGGGTTGAATCAGCCCCAGCATTTT.

A few counts support this clonotype. This chain links TRBV20-1 with TRBJ2-7; no clear D. The CDR3 has 13 amino acids. Trimming took 1 base from V and 2 from J, leaving 9 bases between them. Germline V CDR1 and CDR2: DFQATT, SNEGSKA (reference sequence). In DNA, the CDR3 is TGCAGTGCTAGAGCACAGTTCACCTACGAGCAGTACTTC. This encodes CSARAQFTYEQYF.

This clonotype was detected only a few times. The chain joins TRBV7-2 to TRBJ1-5, with TRBD1 as a possible D gene (6 bases). Germline lookup yields CDR1 SGHTA and CDR2 FQGNSA. Trimming took 5 bases from V and 9 from J, leaving 14 bases between them. This CDR3 spans 13 amino acids. Here the CDR3 reads CASSIGQLRPQHF. For the CDR3, the DNA is TGTGCCAGCAGCATCGGACAGCTAAGGCCCCAGCATTTT.

This clonotype was counted many times. This chain links TRBV19 with TRBJ2-3; D tentatively reads TRBD1 or TRBD2 (5 bases each). The germline V gene encodes CDR1 LNHDA and CDR2 SQIVND (reference sequence). This CDR3 has 17 amino acids. V was clipped by 7 bases and J by 6 bases, with 26 bases between them. For the CDR3, the DNA is TGTGCCAGTACCCCTCGGCACTCCCAGTTCGAGGGGGATACGCAGTATTTT. Translating gives CASTPRHSQFEGDTQYF.

This clonotype was counted ten times or more. The J gene is TRBJ2-7, the V gene TRBV29-1; D is ambiguous. The CDR3 consists of 11 residues. Trimming removed 0 bases at V and 9 bases at J, with 9 bases between. The germline V gene encodes CDR1 SQVTM and CDR2 ANQGSEA. CDR3 residues: CSVEERLGQYF. CDR3 nucleotide sequence: TGCAGCGTTGAAGAGAGGTTGGGGCAGTACTTC.

V and J are TRBV7-2 and TRBJ2-3; no clear D. V lost 11 bases to trimming and J lost 0 bases, with 15 bases between them. Germline CDR1 and CDR2: SGHTA and FQGNSA. The CDR3 is 14 residues long. The CDR3 nucleotides read TGTGCCTCCAGTCCGAGCCCTAGCACAGATACGCAGTATTTT. Translated: CASSPSPSTDTQYF.